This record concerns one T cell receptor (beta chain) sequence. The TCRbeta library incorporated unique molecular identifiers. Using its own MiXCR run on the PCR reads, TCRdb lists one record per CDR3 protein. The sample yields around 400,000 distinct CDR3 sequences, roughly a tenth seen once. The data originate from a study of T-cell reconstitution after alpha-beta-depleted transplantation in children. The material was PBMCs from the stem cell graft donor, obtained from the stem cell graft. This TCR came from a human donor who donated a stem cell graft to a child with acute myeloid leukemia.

CDR3 in DNA: TGCAGTGCTAGGCGTCTAAACAGGGGGCAACTACCACAAGAGACCCAGTACTTC. This translates into CSARRLNRGQLPQETQYF. V usage is TRBV20-1 and J usage is TRBJ2-5; 9 nucleotides align to TRBD1. CDR3 length: 18 amino acids. Germline V gene lookup returns CDR1 DFQATT and CDR2 SNEGSKA (reference sequence). The trim removed 3 bases at V and 2 bases at J, leaving 16 bases unmatched.